This passage covers 19 T cell receptor beta chains from one sample sequenced in a study of blood T cell repertoires in COVID-19. Profiled with immunoSEQ multiplex PCR; TCRdb holds only in-frame clones, not every one. There are approximately 390,000 clones in the sample; around 87% occur only once, and about 2.3% lies in the top ten. The material sequenced was peripheral blood. These receptors all come from an older woman with COVID-19, enrolled during active disease.

The CDR3 here is CASSEQGASQPQHF. CDR3 DNA: TGTGCCAGCAGTGAACAGGGGGCAAGTCAGCCCCAGCATTTT. The genes are TRBV2 and TRBJ1-5; the match to TRBD1 covers 8 bases. The CDR3 is made up of 14 amino acids. V shed 2 bases, J shed 6 bases, and the junction held 3 bases outside the gene matches. The germline CDR1 and CDR2 sequences are SNHLY and FYNNEI.

J is TRBJ2-1 and V is TRBV7-2; 8 bases line up with TRBD2. This CDR3 is built from 15 residues. The J segment lost 9 bases and the V segment lost 6 bases, leaving 13 bases of the junction unmatched. CDR1 and CDR2 (germline): SGHTA, FQGNSA. CDR3 amino acids: CASSLTFGGETEQFF. The CDR3 DNA sequence: TGTGCCAGCAGTTTGACCTTCGGGGGGGAGACTGAGCAGTTCTTC.

This chain links TRBV5-4 with TRBJ2-2; 7 bases map to TRBD1. This CDR3 has 15 amino acids. Germline CDR1 and CDR2: SGHNT and YYREEE (reference sequence). The V gene end was trimmed by 3 bases and the J gene end by 7 bases; junction bases not matched to a gene: 9. CDR3 loop: CASSSGTVRNGELFF. Written as DNA, the CDR3 is TGTGCCAGCAGCTCCGGGACAGTGCGTAACGGGGAGCTGTTTTTT.

The gene calls are TRBV23-1 and TRBJ1-2, with 7 bases aligning to TRBD1. TRBV23-1 is an ORF for which the function is uncertain. This CDR3 comprises 19 residues. V shed 7 bases and J 4 bases; nucleotides not matched to a gene: 24. The CDR3 region has the DNA TGCGCCAGCATTAGCACCTTTGAGGGGGCCTCGCGGGCTCTCTATGGCTACACCTTC. Translation: CASISTFEGASRALYGYTF.

Comments on this clone: A much larger clone is a single base away; this may be a read error. The same CDR3 arises from other DNA sequences in this sample as well. Written as DNA, the CDR3 is TGCGCCAGCAGCTTGGCCCCGGGGGCTGGAAACACCATATATTTT. Translation gives CASSLAPGAGNTIYF. The chain joins TRBV5-1 to TRBJ1-3; D perhaps matches TRBD1 (5 bases). The CDR3 has 15 residues. Per the germline V gene, CDR1 is SGHRS and CDR2 is YFSETQ. Trimming shortened V by 0 bases and J by 2 bases, and 9 bases separated the two germline ends. The entire variable domain, with the rest obtained from reference TRBV5-1 and TRBJ1-3, is as follows: KAGVTQTPRYLIKTRGQQVTLSCSPISGHRSVSWYQQTPGQGLQFLFEYFSETQRNKGNFPGRFSGRQFSNSRSEMNVSTLELGDSALYLCASSLAPGAGNTIYFGEGSWLTVV.

The chain is built from TRBV5-4 and TRBJ1-1, with D uncertain. Germline CDR1 reads SGHNT; CDR2 reads YYREEE (reference sequence). The CDR3 totals 14 residues. The V end was cut by 2 bases, the J end by 2 bases, with 10 bases between. CDR3 in amino acids: CASSFAAGNTEAFF. CDR3 nucleotides: TGTGCCAGCAGCTTTGCGGCGGGTAACACTGAAGCTTTCTTT.

The chain links TRBV10-1 to TRBJ1-1; tentative D call: TRBD1 (6 bases). Germline lookup yields CDR1 WNHNN and CDR2 SYGVQD (reference sequence). This CDR3 comprises 12 residues. V was pared by 4 bases and J by 8 bases, with 11 bases between. DNA of the CDR3: TGCGCCAGCAGTGCCGGGACATCGGAAGCTTTCTTT. This translates into CASSAGTSEAFF.

The chain uses TRBV5-4 and TRBJ2-6, with a possible D match to TRBD1 (5 bases). The CDR3 length is 15 residues. From germline, CDR1 is SGHNT and CDR2 YYREEE (reference sequence). V lost 4 bases, J lost 0 bases, and 8 bases lay in between. CDR3 bases: TGTGCCAGCAGCCCCCAGGGCTCTGGGGCCAACGTCCTGACTTTC. Protein sequence: CASSPQGSGANVLTF.

In its sample, this clone was seen once. The V call is TRBV20-1, the J call TRBJ1-2; possibly TRBD1 for D (6 bases). This CDR3 region has 15 residues. CDR1 is DFQATT and CDR2 is SNEGSKA in the germline V gene (reference sequence). V was trimmed by 3 bases and J by 4 bases, leaving 18 bases between them. CDR3 DNA sequence: TGCAGTGCTAGTAAACCCCTAGGGGGGGCCTATGGCTACACCTTC. Protein product: CSASKPLGGAYGYTF.

This clone was seen a handful of times. The chain uses TRBV6-5 and TRBJ1-3; no clear D gene. The CDR3 extends over 15 amino acids. V lost 5 bases, J lost 4 bases, and 15 bases lay in between. CDR1 MNHEY and CDR2 SVGAGI come from the germline V gene. The CDR3 DNA is TGTGCCAGCAGTCCGACTGTGGCGGGCGGAAACACCATATATTTT. This translates into CASSPTVAGGNTIYF.

The rearrangement links TRBV27 to TRBJ1-5, with TRBD1 as a possible D gene (6 bases). This CDR3 spans 13 amino acids. V lost 5 bases, J lost 7 bases, and 12 bases lay in between. CDR1 and CDR2 from the germline V gene are MNHEY and SMNVEV (reference sequence). This CDR3 is CASSARGGQPQHF. The CDR3 nucleotides are TGTGCCAGCAGTGCCCGGGGGGGCCAGCCCCAGCATTTT.

A few counts support this clone. V gene TRBV11-2 combines with J gene TRBJ1-1; 7 bases line up with TRBD1. V shed 2 bases, J shed 5 bases, and the junction held 5 bases outside the gene matches. From germline, CDR1 is SGHAT and CDR2 FQNNGV. This CDR3 has 14 amino acids. The DNA for the CDR3 is TGTGCCAGCAGCTTACTCCAGGGGGGAACTGAAGCTTTCTTT. Translated, it gives CASSLLQGGTEAFF. The entire variable domain, with the rest obtained from reference TRBV11-2 and TRBJ1-1, is as follows: EAGVAQSPRYKIIEKRQSVAFWCNPISGHATLYWYQQILGQGPKLLIQFQNNGVVDDSQLPKDRFSAERLKGVDSTLKIQPAKLEDSAVYLCASSLLQGGTEAFFGQGTRLTVV.

The rearrangement uses TRBV18 and TRBJ2-7; 9 bases are shared with TRBD1. The V gene's germline CDR1 is KGHSH and CDR2 LQKENI. V gave up 2 bases and J gave up 7 bases; unmatched junction bases: 6. The CDR3 spans 14 residues. The CDR3 nucleotides are TGTGCCAGCTCACCAGGACAGGGGACGGGAGAGCAGTACTTC. This gives the protein CASSPGQGTGEQYF.

A few counts support this clone. Germline and junction disagree at one end, which may indicate a read error. The CDR3 DNA is TGTGCCTGCAGGGAGAGCTCCTATAATTCACCCCTCCACTTT. Its protein is CACRESSYNSPLHF. The chain has TRBV2 and TRBJ1-6; D is perhaps TRBD1 (5 bases). The CDR3 extends over 14 amino acids. CDR1 is SNHLY, CDR2 FYNNEI, per germline.

The genes are TRBV27 and TRBJ1-6, with D perhaps TRBD1 (6 bases). From germline, CDR1 is MNHEY and CDR2 SMNVEV (reference sequence). Trimming pared 6 bases from V and 8 bases from J, leaving 11 bases between. The CDR3 has 13 amino acids. CDR3 in amino acids: CASREDRYSPLHF. For the CDR3, the DNA is TGTGCCAGCAGGGAAGACAGGTATTCACCCCTCCACTTT.

This clone has just a few counts. V gene TRBV19 combines with J gene TRBJ2-5, with 8 bases matching TRBD1. Germline V gene data show CDR1 as LNHDA and CDR2 as SQIVND (reference sequence). The V gene end was trimmed by 5 bases and the J gene end by 5 bases; junction bases not matched to a gene: 7. The CDR3 is 14 amino acids. The CDR3 sequence: CASSFQGAKETQYF. The CDR3 coding sequence is TGTGCCAGTAGTTTTCAGGGGGCGAAGGAGACCCAGTACTTC.

This chain joins TRBV11-2 and TRBJ2-2; 8 bases agree with TRBD2. The V segment lost 2 bases and the J segment 6 bases; nucleotides outside the gene matches: 11. The V gene's germline CDR1 is SGHAT and CDR2 FQNNGV. This CDR3 has 17 amino acids. This CDR3 is CASSLSPQRGLPGELFF. The CDR3 DNA reads TGTGCCAGCAGCTTATCCCCCCAGCGGGGGCTCCCCGGGGAGCTGTTTTTT.

This clone was observed a handful of times. The chain is built from TRBV7-6 and TRBJ1-2; a possible D gene is TRBD1 (5 bases). This CDR3 contains 14 residues. V gave up 1 base and J gave up 11 bases, with 17 bases separating them. From germline, CDR1 is SGHVS and CDR2 FNYEAQ. The CDR3 DNA follows: TGTGCCAGCAGCTTAGGTGGGGGGAGTTACTTGTACACCTTC. Translated, it gives CASSLGGGSYLYTF.

V gene TRBV19 combines with J gene TRBJ1-2; 9 bases fit TRBD1. Germline V gene data show CDR1 as LNHDA and CDR2 as SQIVND (reference sequence). The ends lost 9 bases at V and 6 bases at J; junction bases unmatched: 5. The CDR3 has 12 residues. The DNA of the CDR3 is TGTGCCAGCGGGGACAGGGCAAATGGCTACACCTTC. Translation: CASGDRANGYTF.